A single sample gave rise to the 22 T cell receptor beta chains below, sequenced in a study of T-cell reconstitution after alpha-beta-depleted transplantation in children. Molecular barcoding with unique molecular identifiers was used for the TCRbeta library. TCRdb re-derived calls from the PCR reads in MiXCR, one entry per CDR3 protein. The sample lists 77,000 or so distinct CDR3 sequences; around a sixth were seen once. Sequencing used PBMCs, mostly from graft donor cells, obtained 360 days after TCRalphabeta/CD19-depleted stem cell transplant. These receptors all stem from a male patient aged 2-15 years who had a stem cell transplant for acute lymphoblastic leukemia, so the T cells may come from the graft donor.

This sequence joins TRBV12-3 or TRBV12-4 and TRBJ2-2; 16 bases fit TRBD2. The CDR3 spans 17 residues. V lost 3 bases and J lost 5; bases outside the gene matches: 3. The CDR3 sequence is CASSFRGLAGGTGELFF. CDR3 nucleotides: TGTGCCAGCAGTTTTAGGGGACTAGCGGGAGGGACCGGGGAGCTGTTTTTT.

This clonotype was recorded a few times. The CDR3 DNA sequence: TGTGCCAGCAGTGATTTGACTAGCGCCTACTACACAGATACGCAGTATTTT. It yields the protein CASSDLTSAYYTDTQYF. This chain joins TRBV6-1 and TRBJ2-3, with 8 positions matching TRBD2. J gave up 2 bases and V 3 bases, and 10 bases lay outside the gene matches. The CDR3 has 17 amino acids. CDR1 and CDR2 from the germline V gene are MNHNS and SASEGT.

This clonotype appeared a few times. CDR3 in DNA: TGTGCCAGCAGCTTTGGAGCGGGAGCTGCAGATACGCAGTATTTT. Protein sequence: CASSFGAGAADTQYF. The chain is built from TRBV7-9 and TRBJ2-3; 8 nucleotides agree with TRBD2. V shed 3 bases and J 4 bases; nucleotides not matched to a gene: 6. The germline V gene has CDR1 SEHNR and CDR2 FQNEAQ (reference sequence). CDR3 length: 15 amino acids.

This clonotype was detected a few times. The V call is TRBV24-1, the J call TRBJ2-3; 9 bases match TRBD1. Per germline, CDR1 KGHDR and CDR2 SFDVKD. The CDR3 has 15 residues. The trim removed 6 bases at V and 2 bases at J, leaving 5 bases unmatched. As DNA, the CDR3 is TGTGCCACCAGTCCCGGACAGGGGTACACAGATACGCAGTATTTT. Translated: CATSPGQGYTDTQYF.

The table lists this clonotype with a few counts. This CDR3 reads CASSQDKWGSYEQYF. As DNA, the CDR3 is TGTGCCAGCAGCCAAGATAAGTGGGGATCCTACGAGCAGTACTTC. This sequence joins TRBV3-1 and TRBJ2-7; no firm D call. This CDR3 is 15 amino acids long. Germline V CDR1 and CDR2: LGHDT, YNNKEL (reference sequence). Trimming removed 0 bases at V and 1 base at J, with 10 bases between.

The CDR3 spells CASSHDTYEQYF. DNA of the CDR3: TGCGCCAGCAGCCACGACACCTACGAGCAGTACTTC. The chain recombines TRBV5-1 with TRBJ2-7; D gene uncertain. Germline assignment: CDR1 SGHRS and CDR2 YFSETQ. This CDR3 is built from 12 residues. V was clipped by 4 bases and J by 2 bases, with 7 bases between them. Together with reference TRBV5-1 and TRBJ2-7, the CDR3 gives the full variable domain: KAGVTQTPRYLIKTRGQQVTLSCSPISGHRSVSWYQQTPGQGLQFLFEYFSETQRNKGNFPGRFSGRQFSNSRSEMNVSTLELGDSALYLCASSHDTYEQYFGPGTRLTVT.

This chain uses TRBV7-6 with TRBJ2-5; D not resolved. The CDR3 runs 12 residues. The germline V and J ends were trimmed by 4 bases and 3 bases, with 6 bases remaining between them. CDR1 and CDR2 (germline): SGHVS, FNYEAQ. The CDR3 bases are TGTGCCAGCAGCTCTCCCGAAGAGACCCAGTACTTC. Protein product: CASSSPEETQYF.

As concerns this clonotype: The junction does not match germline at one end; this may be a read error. The DNA for the CDR3 is TGTTCCAGCAGCTTATGGGCAAGCGGGAGTCTCACAGATACGCAGTATTTT. It encodes CSSSLWASGSLTDTQYF. The chain is built from TRBV7-9 and TRBJ2-3; TRBD2 agrees at 8 bases. This CDR3 spans 17 amino acids. Germline V gene data show CDR1 as SEHNR and CDR2 as FQNEAQ (reference sequence).

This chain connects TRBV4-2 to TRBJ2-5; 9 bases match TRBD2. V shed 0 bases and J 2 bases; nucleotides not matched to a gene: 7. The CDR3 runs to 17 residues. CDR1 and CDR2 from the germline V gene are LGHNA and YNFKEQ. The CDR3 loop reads CASSQDRGGRGQETQYF. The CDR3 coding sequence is TGTGCCAGCAGCCAAGATCGCGGCGGGAGGGGTCAAGAGACCCAGTACTTC.

The CDR3: CASSHVKFAGGNEQFF. The CDR3 DNA follows: TGCGCCAGCAGCCATGTCAAATTTGCAGGGGGCAATGAGCAGTTCTTC. This chain uses TRBV4-1 with TRBJ2-1; 7 nucleotides match TRBD1. This CDR3 has 16 residues. V lost 3 bases and J lost 6; bases outside the gene matches: 11. From germline, CDR1 is MGHRA and CDR2 YSYEKL.

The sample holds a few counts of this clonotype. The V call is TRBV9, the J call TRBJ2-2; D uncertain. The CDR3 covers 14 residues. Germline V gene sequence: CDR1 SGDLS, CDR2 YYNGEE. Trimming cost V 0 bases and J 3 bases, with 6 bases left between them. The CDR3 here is CASSVVPDTGELFF. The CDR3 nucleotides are TGTGCCAGCAGCGTAGTCCCAGACACCGGGGAGCTGTTTTTT.

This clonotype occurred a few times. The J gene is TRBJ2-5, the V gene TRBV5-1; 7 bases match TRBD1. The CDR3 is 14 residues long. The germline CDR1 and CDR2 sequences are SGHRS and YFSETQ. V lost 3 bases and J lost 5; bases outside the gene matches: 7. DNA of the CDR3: TGCGCCAGCAGCTATACCGACAGGGTGGAGACCCAGTACTTC. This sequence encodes CASSYTDRVETQYF.

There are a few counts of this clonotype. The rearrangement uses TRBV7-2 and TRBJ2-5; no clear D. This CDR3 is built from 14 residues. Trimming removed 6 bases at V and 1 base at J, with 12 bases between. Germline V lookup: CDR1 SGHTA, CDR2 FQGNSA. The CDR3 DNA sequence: TGTGCCAGCAGAACCTGGACGGGCCAAGAGACCCAGTACTTC. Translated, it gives CASRTWTGQETQYF.

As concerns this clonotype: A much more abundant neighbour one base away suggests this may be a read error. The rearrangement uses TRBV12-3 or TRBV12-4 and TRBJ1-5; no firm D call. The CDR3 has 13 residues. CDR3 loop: CASSRYGIQHQHF. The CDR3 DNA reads TGTGCCAGCAGCCGCTATGGAATTCAGCACCAGCATTTT.

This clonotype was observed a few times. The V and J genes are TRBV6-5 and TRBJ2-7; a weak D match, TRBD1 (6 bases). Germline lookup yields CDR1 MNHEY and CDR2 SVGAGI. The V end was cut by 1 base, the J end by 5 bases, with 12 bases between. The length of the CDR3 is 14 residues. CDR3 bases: TGTGCCAGCAGTTACTTTAACAGGGCACACGAGCAGTACTTC. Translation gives CASSYFNRAHEQYF.

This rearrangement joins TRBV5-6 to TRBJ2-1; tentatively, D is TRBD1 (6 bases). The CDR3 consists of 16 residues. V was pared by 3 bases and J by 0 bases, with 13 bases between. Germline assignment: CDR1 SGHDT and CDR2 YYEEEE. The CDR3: CASSWRGQLSYNEQFF. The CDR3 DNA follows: TGTGCCAGCAGCTGGAGAGGACAGCTCTCCTACAATGAGCAGTTCTTC.

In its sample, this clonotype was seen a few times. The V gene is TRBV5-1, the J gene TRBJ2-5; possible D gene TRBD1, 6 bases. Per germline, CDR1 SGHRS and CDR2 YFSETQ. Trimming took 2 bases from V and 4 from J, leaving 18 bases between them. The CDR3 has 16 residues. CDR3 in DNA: TGCGCCAGCAGCTTACCCCGGGACAAGGCCAGAGAGACCCAGTACTTC. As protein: CASSLPRDKARETQYF. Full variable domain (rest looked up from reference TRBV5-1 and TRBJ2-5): KAGVTQTPRYLIKTRGQQVTLSCSPISGHRSVSWYQQTPGQGLQFLFEYFSETQRNKGNFPGRFSGRQFSNSRSEMNVSTLELGDSALYLCASSLPRDKARETQYFGPGTRLLVL.

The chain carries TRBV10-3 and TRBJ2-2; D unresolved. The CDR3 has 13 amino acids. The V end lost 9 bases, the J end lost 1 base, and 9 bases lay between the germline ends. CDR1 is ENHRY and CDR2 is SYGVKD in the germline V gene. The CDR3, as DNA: TGTGCCATAGCTAGTCAGAACACCGGGGAGCTGTTTTTT. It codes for CAIASQNTGELFF.

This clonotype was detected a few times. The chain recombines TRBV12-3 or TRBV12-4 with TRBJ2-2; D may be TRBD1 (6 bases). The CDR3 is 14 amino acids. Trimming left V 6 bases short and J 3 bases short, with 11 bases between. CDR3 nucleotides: TGTGCCAGCAGGACAGGACTGTACACCGGGGAGCTGTTTTTT. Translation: CASRTGLYTGELFF.

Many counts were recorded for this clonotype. CDR3 nucleotides: TGCGCCAGCAGCCAAGGGGACCGGGGTAGCACAGATACGCAGTATTTT. It yields the protein CASSQGDRGSTDTQYF. The rearrangement joins TRBV4-1 to TRBJ2-3; possibly TRBD1 or TRBD2 for D (5 bases each). V was shortened by 1 base and J by 0 bases, with 11 bases between the two germline ends. The CDR3 sequence is 16 residues long. CDR1 is MGHRA and CDR2 is YSYEKL in the germline V gene.

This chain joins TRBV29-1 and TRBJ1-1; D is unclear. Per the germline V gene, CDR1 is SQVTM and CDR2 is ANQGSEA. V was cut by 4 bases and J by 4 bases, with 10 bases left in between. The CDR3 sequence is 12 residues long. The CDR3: CSVVLGRTEAFF. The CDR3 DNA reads TGCAGCGTTGTTCTTGGGCGCACTGAAGCTTTCTTT. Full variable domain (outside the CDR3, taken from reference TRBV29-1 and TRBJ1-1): SAVISQKPSRDICQRGTSLTIQCQVDSQVTMMFWYRQQPGQSLTLIATANQGSEATYESGFVIDKFPISRPNLTFSTLTVSNMSPEDSSIYLCSVVLGRTEAFFGQGTRLTVV.

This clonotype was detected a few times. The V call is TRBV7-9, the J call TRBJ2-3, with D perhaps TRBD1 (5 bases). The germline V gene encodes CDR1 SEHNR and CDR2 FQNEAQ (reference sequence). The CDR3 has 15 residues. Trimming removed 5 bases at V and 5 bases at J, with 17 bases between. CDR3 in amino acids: CASSTDGRVGDTQYF. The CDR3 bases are TGTGCCAGCAGCACCGATGGCAGGGTTGGAGATACGCAGTATTTT.